Shown below are 29 T cell receptor beta chains from a single sample sequenced in a study of T cell repertoires in cytomegalovirus infection. Antigens of these TCRs are unknown. In TCRdb, the reads were re-called with MiXCR into one record per CDR3 protein. The sample includes 40,000 to 55,000 distinct CDR3 sequences, more than 15% of them seen just once. The input for sequencing was CD8+ T cells from cultured PBMCs, taken from culture after CMV antigen stimulation. The source is a human donor in good health (CMV status not recorded). Some clones in this sample may be carry-over from other donors' samples.

The chain links TRBV7-2 to TRBJ2-5; no reliable D call. Germline-derived CDR1 and CDR2 are SGHTA and FQGNSA. Trimming took 4 bases from V and 5 from J, leaving 17 bases between them. This CDR3 is built from 15 residues. In nucleotides, the CDR3 is TGTGCCAGCAGCTCCAAGGGTTACTCTGGGGAGACCCAGTACTTC. It encodes CASSSKGYSGETQYF. Supplemented by reference TRBV7-2 and TRBJ2-5, the full variable domain reads GAGVSQSPSNKVTEKGKDVELRCDPISGHTALYWYRQSLGQGLEFLIYFQGNSAPDKSGLPSDRFSAERTGGSVSTLTIQRTQQEDSAVYLCASSSKGYSGETQYFGPGTRLLVL.

The chain recombines TRBV7-6 with TRBJ2-7; 8 positions agree with TRBD1. Per the germline V gene, CDR1 is SGHVS and CDR2 is FNYEAQ. Unmatched junction bases numbered 11, after V lost 5 bases and J lost 2 bases. The CDR3 totals 16 residues. The CDR3 bases are TGTGCCAGCAGCCCAGGACAGGGTATGGGGCCCTACGAGCAGTACTTC. This translates into CASSPGQGMGPYEQYF.

V usage is TRBV7-6 and J usage is TRBJ1-2; 7 bases match TRBD1. The length of the CDR3 is 14 residues. The germline V gene has CDR1 SGHVS and CDR2 FNYEAQ. V lost 5 bases to trimming and J lost 1 base; unmatched junction nucleotides: 4. In DNA form, the CDR3 reads TGTGCCAGCAGCACGGGACAGTTTAACTATGGCTACACCTTC. Translated, it gives CASSTGQFNYGYTF.

The rearrangement joins TRBV12-3 or TRBV12-4 to TRBJ1-4, with 7 bases lining up with TRBD1. This CDR3 comprises 15 residues. The V and J ends lost 2 bases and 8 bases, in that order; junction bases with no gene match: 8. DNA of the CDR3: TGTGCCAGCAGTTTATTGACAGGGCGCGGAGAAAAACTGTTTTTT. Protein sequence: CASSLLTGRGEKLFF.

This clonotype was seen ten or more times. V and J are TRBV7-7 and TRBJ1-4; a weak D match, TRBD1 (5 bases). Germline lookup yields CDR1 SSHAT and CDR2 FNYEAQ (reference sequence). V gave up 4 bases and J gave up 7 bases, with 10 bases separating them. CDR3 length equals 13 residues. The CDR3 sequence: CASSSRRGEKLFF. DNA of the CDR3: TGTGCCAGCAGCTCGCGGAGGGGTGAAAAACTGTTTTTT.

J is TRBJ2-7 and V is TRBV20-1; unclear D gene. Germline lookup yields CDR1 DFQATT and CDR2 SNEGSKA (reference sequence). V shed 2 bases and J shed 4 bases, with 21 bases lying between them. The CDR3 sequence is 16 residues long. CDR3 sequence reads: CSARPPLAVVRYEQYF. The CDR3 region has the DNA TGCAGTGCTAGACCCCCCCTGGCGGTTGTGAGATACGAGCAGTACTTC.

The gene calls are TRBV7-8 and TRBJ2-1; possible D gene TRBD2, 5 bases. Looked up from germline, CDR1 is SGHVS and CDR2 is FQNEAQ. Trimming removed 0 bases from V and 6 bases from J, with 15 bases in between. This CDR3 region has 16 residues. CDR3 DNA sequence: TGTGCCAGCAGCTTAGCGCTGGGAGAACTACCCAATGAGCAGTTCTTC. It translates to CASSLALGELPNEQFF.

This clonotype was counted ten times or more. The chain carries TRBV7-2 and TRBJ1-2, with D perhaps matching TRBD1 (6 bases). V was clipped by 2 bases and J by 5 bases, with 15 bases between them. The CDR3 spans 15 residues. Germline V gene lookup returns CDR1 SGHTA and CDR2 FQGNSA. CDR3 loop: CASSLYPGDTYGYTF. In nucleotides, the CDR3 is TGTGCCAGCAGCTTATATCCAGGGGACACGTATGGCTACACCTTC.

In this sample, this clonotype turned up a few times. This chain uses TRBV6-1 with TRBJ1-1, with 9 bases fitting TRBD1. CDR3 size: 14 residues. Germline CDR1 MNHNS, CDR2 SASEGT. Germline trimming cut 6 bases from V and 4 bases from J; bases unmatched to any gene: 6. CDR3 sequence (DNA): TGTGCCAGCAGCCTAAACAGGGGGCTCACTGAAGCTTTCTTT. It encodes CASSLNRGLTEAFF.

This clonotype was counted only a few times. The chain has TRBV4-2 and TRBJ2-7; unclear D gene. Germline lookup yields CDR1 LGHNA and CDR2 YNFKEQ. V dropped 4 bases and J dropped 1 base, with 5 bases sitting between them. CDR3 length: 12 amino acids. The CDR3 is CASSPGSYEQYF. The CDR3 bases are TGTGCCAGCAGCCCCGGTTCCTACGAGCAGTACTTC.

V is TRBV7-2 and J is TRBJ1-5; 8 bases agree with TRBD1. Germline values: CDR1 SGHTA, CDR2 FQGNSA. V shed 4 bases and J 3 bases; nucleotides not matched to a gene: 5. The CDR3 runs to 15 residues. The CDR3 loop is CASSSWTGINQPQHF. The CDR3 DNA is TGTGCCAGCAGCTCCTGGACAGGGATCAATCAGCCCCAGCATTTT.

The genes are TRBV4-1 and TRBJ2-7; no firm D call. The V end lost 0 bases, the J end lost 3 bases, and 6 bases lay between the germline ends. CDR1 and CDR2 (germline): MGHRA, YSYEKL. This CDR3 comprises 13 residues. CDR3 nucleotides: TGCGCCAGCAGCCAAGATCTAGGCTACGAGCAGTACTTC. Encoded protein: CASSQDLGYEQYF.

This clonotype was observed a handful of times. The rearrangement joins TRBV12-3 or TRBV12-4 to TRBJ2-7; D is unresolved. The CDR3 is made up of 12 amino acids. With 5 bases removed from V and 4 bases from J, the gap between germline ends came to 9 bases. The CDR3 bases are TGTGCCAGCAGTCCTGAGCTTTACGAGCAGTACTTC. Amino acid sequence: CASSPELYEQYF.

The CDR3 coding sequence is TGTGCCAGCAGCCGGGACGGCGACACTGAAGCTTTCTTT. This encodes CASSRDGDTEAFF. This sequence joins TRBV5-6 and TRBJ1-1, with D possibly being TRBD1 (5 bases). The CDR3 totals 13 residues. Germline V gives CDR1 SGHDT, CDR2 YYEEEE. Between the trimmed V and J ends, which lost 4 bases and 3 bases, there was a span of 10 bases.

In its sample, this clonotype ranks as large. The chain links TRBV7-2 to TRBJ1-3; D not resolved. The germline V gene has CDR1 SGHTA and CDR2 FQGNSA. The CDR3 spans 15 residues. The V gene lost 2 bases and the J gene lost 2 bases, with 10 bases spanning the gap. The CDR3 DNA sequence: TGTGCCAGCAGCTTATATCCGGACCCTGGAAACACCATATATTTT. Translating gives CASSLYPDPGNTIYF.

This clonotype was detected ten times or more. The chain employs TRBV7-2 and TRBJ2-3; no firm D call. The V end was cut by 2 bases, the J end by 4 bases, with 13 bases between. Germline loops: CDR1 SGHTA, CDR2 FQGNSA. The CDR3 runs 15 residues. CDR3 residues: CASSLLGFGADTQYF. In DNA form, the CDR3 reads TGTGCCAGCAGCTTACTAGGGTTTGGCGCAGATACGCAGTATTTT.

This clonotype was detected only a few times. The CDR3 loop is CASSQGGPPDTQYF. DNA of the CDR3: TGTGCCAGCAGCCAAGGAGGGCCGCCAGATACGCAGTATTTT. This sequence joins TRBV11-2 and TRBJ2-3; D possibly corresponds to TRBD2 (6 bases). CDR1 and CDR2 (germline): SGHAT, FQNNGV. V shed 5 bases and J shed 4 bases, with 13 bases lying between them. The CDR3 is 14 amino acids.

The genes are TRBV6-6 and TRBJ2-5, with 9 bases matching TRBD2. Germline CDR1 is MNHNY and CDR2 is SVGAGI (reference sequence). This CDR3 contains 15 residues. V lost 6 bases, J lost 5 bases, and 10 bases stayed unmatched. CDR3 DNA: TGTGCCAGCAGCGATCCCGGGACTAGCAGGGAGACCCAGTACTTC. Its translation: CASSDPGTSRETQYF.

The chain combines TRBV7-2 with TRBJ1-1; D gene unclear. CDR3 length: 13 amino acids. Germline-derived CDR1 and CDR2 are SGHTA and FQGNSA. Trimming pared 3 bases from V and 3 bases from J, leaving 8 bases between. In DNA, the CDR3 is TGTGCCAGCAGCTTCCGAGAGTACACTGAAGCTTTCTTT. Amino acid sequence: CASSFREYTEAFF.

This clonotype was seen only a few times. V usage is TRBV28 and J usage is TRBJ2-1; 9 nucleotides match TRBD2. Germline lookup yields CDR1 MDHEN and CDR2 SYDVKM. The CDR3 runs 16 residues. Losses at the gene ends were 7 bases for V and 4 bases for J; bases not matched to a gene: 11. The chain's CDR3 is CASTIALAGSYNEQFF. The CDR3 DNA is TGTGCCAGCACCATTGCACTAGCGGGTTCATACAATGAGCAGTTCTTC.

This clonotype was seen only a few times. This chain joins TRBV7-9 and TRBJ1-4, with D possibly TRBD1 on 5 matching bases. From germline, CDR1 is SEHNR and CDR2 FQNEAQ (reference sequence). The CDR3 is made up of 13 amino acids. Trimming removed 5 bases from V and 8 bases from J, with 12 bases in between. The CDR3 DNA follows: TGTGCCAGCAGCGCAGGGTTGGGAGAAAAACTGTTTTTT. Amino acid sequence: CASSAGLGEKLFF.

This clonotype was observed many times. The J gene is TRBJ2-7, the V gene TRBV6-1; D tentatively reads TRBD1 or TRBD2 (5 bases each). The germline CDR1 and CDR2 sequences are MNHNS and SASEGT. V lost 3 bases and J 3 bases, leaving 12 bases between the germline ends. The CDR3 consists of 14 residues. The CDR3 coding sequence is TGTGCCAGCAGTGATTGGGACGGAAACTACGAGCAGTACTTC. It translates to CASSDWDGNYEQYF.

This chain uses TRBV28 with TRBJ2-7; D may be TRBD2 (5 bases). The CDR3 consists of 14 residues. The V gene lost 8 bases and the J gene lost 1 base, with 15 bases spanning the gap. Germline V gene sequence: CDR1 MDHEN, CDR2 SYDVKM. The CDR3 protein is CASLGRRLSYEQYF. As DNA, the CDR3 is TGTGCCAGCTTAGGGAGACGGTTGTCCTACGAGCAGTACTTC.

The V call is TRBV4-3, the J call TRBJ2-6; TRBD1 agrees at 7 bases. The CDR3 is 17 residues long. Trimming took 5 bases from V and 0 from J; bases not matched to a gene: 7. Germline V gene lookup returns CDR1 LGHNA and CDR2 YSLEER. CDR3 sequence: CASSTRDSNSGANVLTF. As DNA, the CDR3 is TGCGCCAGCAGCACCCGGGACAGTAACTCTGGGGCCAACGTCCTGACTTTC.

V is TRBV7-9 and J is TRBJ2-5, with 7 bases lining up with TRBD1. Germline assignment: CDR1 SEHNR and CDR2 FQNEAQ (reference sequence). Germline trimming cut 8 bases from V and 5 bases from J; bases unmatched to any gene: 20. The CDR3 is 17 amino acids. The CDR3 sequence is CASLTPDDTGDRETQYF. For the CDR3, the DNA is TGTGCCAGCCTCACGCCGGACGATACAGGGGATCGGGAGACCCAGTACTTC. The whole variable domain, filled in from reference TRBV7-9 and TRBJ2-5, reads DTGVSQNPRHKITKRGQNVTFRCDPISEHNRLYWYRQTLGQGPEFLTYFQNEAQLEKSRLLSDRFSAERPKGSFSTLEIQRTEQGDSAMYLCASLTPDDTGDRETQYFGPGTRLLVL.

This clonotype was picked up a small number of times. The chain uses TRBV6-2 or TRBV6-3 and TRBJ2-1; D may be TRBD1 or TRBD2 (6 bases each). V was trimmed by 7 bases and J by 8 bases, leaving 18 bases between them. Germline CDR1 reads MNHEY; CDR2 reads SVGEGT. This CDR3 has 14 residues. Written as DNA, the CDR3 is TGTGCCAGCAAGGGGGGAGGAGATGGAGATGAGCAGTTCTTC. As protein: CASKGGGDGDEQFF.

The V call is TRBV7-8, the J call TRBJ2-3, with 8 bases that match TRBD2. The V gene end was trimmed by 5 bases and the J gene end by 3 bases; junction bases not matched to a gene: 19. The CDR3 is 19 residues long. Germline values: CDR1 SGHVS, CDR2 FQNEAQ. The CDR3 protein is CASSEEGLEGPTETDTQYF. For the CDR3, the DNA is TGTGCCAGCAGCGAAGAGGGACTAGAGGGCCCCACCGAGACAGATACGCAGTATTTT. The variable domain in full, with the rest retrieved from reference TRBV7-8 and TRBJ2-3, is GAGVSQSPRYKVAKRGQDVALRCDPISGHVSLFWYQQALGQGPEFLTYFQNEAQLDKSGLPSDRFFAERPEGSVSTLKIQRTQQEDSAVYLCASSEEGLEGPTETDTQYFGPGTRLTVL.

This chain uses TRBV27 with TRBJ2-1; 10 bases match TRBD2. Trimming cost V 5 bases and J 2 bases; bases outside gene matches: 9. The germline V gene has CDR1 MNHEY and CDR2 SMNVEV (reference sequence). This CDR3 contains 17 residues. DNA of the CDR3: TGTGCCAGCAGTGTCCTAGCGGGGGCCAGCCCCTACAATGAGCAGTTCTTC. This codes for CASSVLAGASPYNEQFF.

V usage is TRBV7-2 and J usage is TRBJ2-7; TRBD1 agrees at 8 bases. The V segment lost 5 bases and the J segment 3 bases; nucleotides outside the gene matches: 15. Germline V lookup: CDR1 SGHTA, CDR2 FQGNSA. This CDR3 has 17 residues. This CDR3 is CASSPLSNYRGYYEQYF. The CDR3 region has the DNA TGTGCCAGCAGCCCACTGAGCAATTACAGGGGGTACTACGAGCAGTACTTC.